This note documents a single T cell receptor beta chain sequence. The germline V gene encodes CDR1 LGHDT and CDR2 YNNKEL (reference sequence). This CDR3 comprises 16 residues. The V gene end was trimmed by 3 bases and the J gene end by 11 bases; junction bases not matched to a gene: 16. This sample is drawn from a study of blood T cell repertoires in COVID-19. Study overall: Acute and convalescent COVID-19 specimens originated in the United States, Italy and Spain.

Source study methods: Estimates of nucleated cell counts were drawn from the amplification of reference gene primers. Clones were sequenced by immunoSEQ multiplex PCR, and TCRdb holds only the in-frame ones, with some missing. V, J and clone size were drawn from that table, and D and trimming were deduced from the DNA. The sample shows some 170,000 clones, roughly 90% of them seen only once. This TCR came from a man aged 55-75 years with active or convalescent COVID-19. The sample was peripheral blood. V usage is TRBV3-1 (or the pseudogene TRBV3-2) and J usage is TRBJ1-2, with 9 bases matching TRBD1. Here the CDR3 reads CASSHEFGTGTGRYTF. The CDR3, as DNA: TGTGCCAGCAGCCACGAGTTTGGGACCGGGACAGGGAGGTACACCTTC.